The 2 T cell receptor beta chains given below trace back to one sample, sequenced in a study of fetal regulatory T cell absence and autoimmunity. TCRdb's copy holds only in-frame clones and misses some; the assay was immunoSEQ multiplex PCR. In the table there are around 100,000 clones, about two thirds of which are singletons. What was sequenced was pancreas tissue. These receptors were obtained from a male donor with IPEX syndrome.

This chain joins TRBV27 and TRBJ2-1, with 10 bases fitting TRBD2. Trimming at V came to 6 bases and at J to 4 bases, leaving 6 bases not matched to a gene. Germline V gene sequence: CDR1 MNHEY, CDR2 SMNVEV (reference sequence). CDR3 length: 15 residues. This CDR3 is CASRTGTSAYNEQFF. As DNA, the CDR3 is TGTGCCAGCAGAACCGGGACTAGCGCTTACAATGAGCAGTTCTTC.

The chain couples TRBV30 to TRBJ2-7; D is possibly TRBD2 (5 bases). Trimming cost V 0 bases and J 2 bases, with 17 bases left between them. CDR1 and CDR2 from the germline V gene are GTSNPN and SVGIG (reference sequence). The CDR3 runs 16 residues. Written as DNA, the CDR3 is TGTGCCTGGAGTGTCCGGCAAGCGGCCAATCCCTACGAGCAGTACTTC. This sequence encodes CAWSVRQAANPYEQYF.